The next 18 T cell receptor beta chains were all read from a single sample in a study of cytomegalovirus exposure and HLA in healthy donors. A multiplex PCR was run with 60 Vbeta primers and 13 Jbeta primers. Here immunoSEQ multiplex PCR was the method, and the copy in TCRdb shows in-frame clones only, minus some. The data show about 170,000 clones, with around 77% seen just once and over 3% held by the top ten. Sequencing used PBMCs. Every receptor here comes from a female donor in good health and CMV-seronegative.

This clone was counted a single time. The J gene is TRBJ2-7, the V gene TRBV7-2; D uncertain. The ends were cut back, 4 bases at V and 6 bases at J, with 7 bases in the middle. CDR3 length: 11 residues. Germline loops: CDR1 SGHTA, CDR2 FQGNSA. The CDR3 is CASSSGLEQYF. In DNA, the CDR3 is TGTGCCAGCAGCTCTGGCCTCGAGCAGTACTTC.

The V gene is TRBV9, the J gene TRBJ2-5; 10 bases are a match to TRBD2. The V gene end was trimmed by 3 bases and the J gene end by 4 bases; junction bases not matched to a gene: 9. Germline V gene data show CDR1 as SGDLS and CDR2 as YYNGEE. The CDR3 consists of 16 residues. Written as DNA, the CDR3 is TGTGCCAGCAGCGAGGGGCTAGCGGGAGTTTCAGAGACCCAGTACTTC. It translates to CASSEGLAGVSETQYF.

The V and J genes are TRBV19 and TRBJ2-5; D is possibly TRBD1 (5 bases). Trimming left V 4 bases short and J 7 bases short, with 10 bases between. CDR3 length equals 12 residues. CDR1 is LNHDA, CDR2 SQIVND, per germline (reference sequence). The CDR3 loop reads CASSSGAWTQYF. The CDR3 nucleotides are TGTGCCAGTAGTAGTGGGGCGTGGACCCAGTACTTC.

The count of this clone is one. The V gene is TRBV5-4, the J gene TRBJ1-1, with a tentative D call TRBD1 (5 bases). The CDR3 runs 15 residues. Trimming shortened V by 0 bases and J by 3 bases, and 12 bases separated the two germline ends. The germline V gene has CDR1 SGHNT and CDR2 YYREEE (reference sequence). CDR3 in amino acids: CASSLGRREHTEAFF. For the CDR3, the DNA is TGTGCCAGCAGCTTGGGGCGCAGGGAACACACTGAAGCTTTCTTT.

V usage is TRBV18 and J usage is TRBJ2-1; TRBD1 might be the D (6 bases). CDR1 and CDR2 from the germline V gene are KGHSH and LQKENI. The CDR3 has 17 amino acids. V was shortened by 3 bases and J by 5 bases, with 20 bases between the two germline ends. CDR3: CASSPGFRATGDNEQFF. The CDR3, as DNA: TGTGCCAGCTCACCCGGTTTTCGAGCGACAGGTGACAATGAGCAGTTCTTC. The full variable domain, in which reference TRBV18 and TRBJ2-1 provide the parts outside the CDR3, is NAGVMQNPRHLVRRRGQEARLRCSPMKGHSHVYWYRQLPEEGLKFMVYLQKENIIDESGMPKERFSAEFPKEGPSILRIQQVVRGDSAAYFCASSPGFRATGDNEQFFGPGTRLTVL.

This chain connects TRBV27 to TRBJ2-1; 9 bases line up with TRBD2. The germline V gene has CDR1 MNHEY and CDR2 SMNVEV (reference sequence). CDR3 length: 15 amino acids. J lost 5 bases, V lost 8 bases, and 10 bases had no gene match. The CDR3 DNA reads as TGTGCCAGCTCCGAGAGACTAGCGGCACACAATGAGCAGTTCTTC. It is translated as CASSERLAAHNEQFF.

CDR3 DNA sequence: TGTGCCAGTAGTATCGGGGAATTGGGGACCCAGTACTTC. This sequence encodes CASSIGELGTQYF. V is TRBV19 and J is TRBJ2-5; D possibly corresponds to TRBD2 (5 bases). There are 13 residues in the CDR3. Germline V lookup: CDR1 LNHDA, CDR2 SQIVND (reference sequence). Deletions cut 3 bases from V and 7 bases from J, with 12 bases between.

The rearrangement uses TRBV30 and TRBJ2-3; tentative D call: TRBD2 (5 bases). V lost 2 bases to trimming and J lost 0 bases, with 9 bases between them. The CDR3 has 14 amino acids. The germline V gene has CDR1 GTSNPN and CDR2 SVGIG (reference sequence). CDR3 sequence: CAWSIDYSTDTQYF. The CDR3 DNA reads TGTGCCTGGAGTATTGACTACAGCACAGATACGCAGTATTTT.

This clone has only a few counts. The rearrangement joins TRBV29-1 to TRBJ1-5; D ambiguous. The CDR3 runs to 14 residues. V dropped 4 bases and J dropped 0 bases, with 10 bases sitting between them. CDR1 is SQVTM, CDR2 ANQGSEA, per germline. The CDR3, as DNA: TGCAGCGTTGGCCCTACAGATAGCAATCAGCCCCAGCATTTT. It encodes CSVGPTDSNQPQHF.

The V gene is TRBV14, the J gene TRBJ1-2, with D possibly being TRBD1 (5 bases). The germline gives CDR1 SGHDN, CDR2 FVKESK. This CDR3 region has 14 residues. The germline V and J ends were trimmed by 1 base and 6 bases, with 12 bases remaining between them. The DNA of the CDR3 is TGTGCCAGCAGCCAAGCCAGACAGTGGAATGGCTACACCTTC. Protein product: CASSQARQWNGYTF.

The chain carries TRBV7-6 and TRBJ1-1; maybe TRBD1 (5 bases). Germline CDR1 and CDR2: SGHVS and FNYEAQ. The V end was cut by 4 bases, the J end by 1 base, with 7 bases between. The CDR3 has 13 amino acids. This chain's CDR3 is CASSSDRNTEAFF. The CDR3 DNA follows: TGTGCCAGCAGCTCCGACAGGAACACTGAAGCTTTCTTT.

The chain recombines TRBV5-1 with TRBJ1-2; a possible D gene is TRBD1 (6 bases). The ends were cut back, 5 bases at V and 8 bases at J, with 19 bases in the middle. The germline V gene has CDR1 SGHRS and CDR2 YFSETQ. The length of the CDR3 is 14 residues. DNA for the CDR3: TGCGCCAGCAGTAGAATACAGGGAAGTGAAGGCTACACCTTC. Protein sequence: CASSRIQGSEGYTF.

The chain combines TRBV7-9 with TRBJ2-7, with a weak D call TRBD1 (6 bases). Germline V gene lookup returns CDR1 SEHNR and CDR2 FQNEAQ (reference sequence). CDR3 length equals 14 residues. V was pared by 5 bases and J by 0 bases, with 11 bases between. DNA for the CDR3: TGTGCCAGCAGCCAGGGGCAGAGCTCCTACGAGCAGTACTTC. Translating it yields CASSQGQSSYEQYF.

This clone occurred a few times. This rearrangement joins TRBV5-6 to TRBJ1-1, with unresolved D. Germline loops: CDR1 SGHDT, CDR2 YYEEEE. Trimming shortened V by 6 bases and J by 0 bases, and 9 bases separated the two germline ends. The CDR3 contains 13 residues. The CDR3 nucleotides read TGTGCCAGCAAGGAGGGAATGAACACTGAAGCTTTCTTT. Translating it yields CASKEGMNTEAFF.

V is TRBV5-4 and J is TRBJ2-3; 8 bases match TRBD1. Germline-derived CDR1 and CDR2 are SGHNT and YYREEE (reference sequence). Trimming took 2 bases from V and 1 from J; bases not matched to a gene: 3. There are 15 residues in the CDR3. The CDR3 loop reads CASSFGTGRTDTQYF. CDR3 in DNA: TGTGCCAGCAGCTTTGGGACAGGACGCACAGATACGCAGTATTTT.

The gene calls are TRBV5-1 and TRBJ2-5; 9 nucleotides agree with TRBD1. The CDR3 has 13 residues. Germline V gene data show CDR1 as SGHRS and CDR2 as YFSETQ. V lost 8 bases, J lost 9 bases, and 11 bases stayed unmatched. CDR3: CASKQQGAGAQYF. DNA for the CDR3: TGCGCCAGTAAACAACAGGGGGCGGGGGCCCAGTACTTC.

The V gene is TRBV7-2, the J gene TRBJ1-6; a possible D gene is TRBD1 (6 bases). The CDR3 spans 15 residues. Germline V gene data show CDR1 as SGHTA and CDR2 as FQGNSA. Trimming took off 0 bases at V and 7 bases at J, with 10 bases between the two ends. CDR3 sequence: CASSLADRLNSPLHF. The CDR3 nucleotides read TGTGCCAGCAGCTTAGCGGACAGACTGAATTCACCCCTCCACTTT.

The chain uses TRBV7-9 and TRBJ2-7; tentatively, D is TRBD2 (6 bases). This CDR3 is 15 amino acids long. The V end was cut by 3 bases, the J end by 2 bases, with 14 bases between. CDR1 is SEHNR, CDR2 FQNEAQ, per germline (reference sequence). CDR3 DNA: TGTGCCAGCAGCTTCGTAGCGGCCCGGACCTACGAGCAGTACTTC. Translating gives CASSFVAARTYEQYF.